This is a list of T cell receptor beta chains from one sample in a study of spatial heterogeneity in lung cancer. TCRdb itself ran the 5' RACE reads through MiXCR, one entry per CDR3 protein. The table records more than 7,500 distinct CDR3 sequences, roughly 6% of them present only once. Sample: lung tumor tissue, taken at surgery. These receptors were taken from a female donor with early-stage non-small cell lung cancer. CDR3s include the opening cysteine and the closing phenylalanine or tryptophan. Each record gives: V gene, J gene, clone size, D gene, CDR3 DNA, CDR3 protein. D genes are given only for firm matches. Only some rows state a clone size, as once, few, many or a class for expanded clones.

TRBV6-6	TRBJ1-6	many	TRBD1	TGTGCCAGCAGGCCCGGGACAGGGAGTAATAGTTCACCCCTCCACTTT	CASRPGTGSNSSPLHF
TRBV12-3/TRBV12-4	TRBJ2-2	.	.	TGTGCCAGCAGTAGGACGGAGAACACCGGGGAGCTGTTTTTT	CASSRTENTGELFF
TRBV5-4	TRBJ2-5	many	.	TGTGCCAGCAGCTTGGGTGGTCAGCAAGAGACCCAGTACTTC	CASSLGGQQETQYF
TRBV3-1	TRBJ2-7	many	.	TGTGCCAGCAGCATAGACAGATTCTCCTACGAGCAGTACTTC	CASSIDRFSYEQYF
TRBV7-2	TRBJ2-1	many	.	TGTGCCAGCAGCCTCAGGTGGAGCTCCTACAATGAGCAGTTCTTC	CASSLRWSSYNEQFF
TRBV6-5	TRBJ2-5	many	.	TGTGCCAGCTCGACCCAAGAGACCCAGTACTTC	CASSTQETQYF
TRBV7-9	TRBJ1-4	many	.	TGTGCCAGCAGCTCCCAGGGGCTAACTAATGAAAAACTGTTTTTT	CASSSQGLTNEKLFF
TRBV7-3	TRBJ2-6	few	.	TGTGCCAGCAGCCCATCTGGGGCCAACGTCCTGACTTTC	CASSPSGANVLTF
TRBV30	TRBJ2-7	many	TRBD1	TGTGCCTGGAGCAACGAAAGGGACAGCAAATACGAGCAGTACTTC	CAWSNERDSKYEQYF
TRBV7-9	TRBJ2-5	.	.	TGTGCCAGCAGCTTACTTGGGGGAGAGACCCAGTACTTC	CASSLLGGETQYF
TRBV6-6	TRBJ2-5	many	TRBD2	TGTGCCAGCAGCACCGGACTAGCGGGAGGGCAGACCCAGTACTTC	CASSTGLAGGQTQYF
TRBV5-4	TRBJ2-7	few	.	TGTGCCACCGGGCCTCCCTACGAGCAGTACTTC	CATGPPYEQYF
TRBV9	TRBJ2-5	medium-sized	.	TGTGCCAGCAGCGTAGCGGGGATCGCGGAGACCCAGTACTTC	CASSVAGIAETQYF
TRBV5-4	TRBJ2-5	.	.	TGTGCCAGCAGCTTAAGAGAGACCCAGTACTTC	CASSLRETQYF
TRBV4-2	TRBJ2-7	many	TRBD2	TGTGCCAGCAGCCTCCAACTAGCGGTGCCCACCTACGAGCAGTACTTC	CASSLQLAVPTYEQYF
TRBV20-1	TRBJ1-6	once	.	TGCAGTGCTAGAGAAGGGGCAGTCGCTTCACCCCTCCACTTT	CSAREGAVASPLHF
TRBV10-2	TRBJ2-3	few	TRBD2	TGCGCCAGCAGAGACCGTAGCGGGGGGACAGATACGCAGTATTTT	CASRDRSGGTDTQYF
TRBV5-4	TRBJ1-3	medium-sized	TRBD1	TGTGCCAGCAGCGAAATTACAGGGGGGAACTCTGGAAACACCATATATTTT	CASSEITGGNSGNTIYF
TRBV7-2	TRBJ2-4	many	.	TGTGCCAGCAGCTTAGTAATCTCAAACATTCAGTACTTC	CASSLVISNIQYF
TRBV12-3/TRBV12-4	TRBJ2-4	many	TRBD2	TGTGCCAGCAGTTTCCGGCGGGAGTATGAAGCCAAAAACATTCAGTACTTC	CASSFRREYEAKNIQYF
TRBV7-9	TRBJ2-5	.	TRBD2	TGTGCCAGCAGCTCACCCCTAGCGGGAGCGGAGACCCAGTACTTC	CASSSPLAGAETQYF
TRBV7-2	TRBJ2-7	many	.	TGTGCCAGCAGCTTACGTGTCCTGAGCTCCTACGAGCAGTACTTC	CASSLRVLSSYEQYF
TRBV7-8	TRBJ2-1	many	TRBD1	TGTGCCAGCAGCTCGTTACCACTCGATAGGGGGCGAAGTGAAAATGAGCAGTTCTTC	CASSSLPLDRGRSENEQFF
TRBV3-1	TRBJ2-3	few	.	TGTGCCAGCAGCCAAGGTGGAGTTGGAGACACCACAGATACGCAGTATTTT	CASSQGGVGDTTDTQYF
TRBV19	TRBJ1-5	many	TRBD1	TGTGCCAGTAGTATGACAGGGGCAGGCAATCAGCCCCAGCATTTT	CASSMTGAGNQPQHF
TRBV7-2	TRBJ1-1	many	TRBD1	TGTGCCAGCAGCATTACAGGGGGCTGGACCACTGAAGCTTTCTTT	CASSITGGWTTEAFF
TRBV7-2	TRBJ1-1	medium-sized	TRBD1	TGTGCCAGCAACCCCAGGACAGGGGGATCGAACACTGAAGCTTTCTTT	CASNPRTGGSNTEAFF
TRBV7-9	TRBJ2-7	few	TRBD1	TGTGCCAGCAGCCCACGATTCGGGACAGGGTACGACGAGCAGTACTTC	CASSPRFGTGYDEQYF
TRBV5-1	TRBJ2-1	.	.	TGCGCCAGCAGCTCGCACCTTACTGGGTATGAGCAGTTCTTC	CASSSHLTGYEQFF
TRBV20-1	TRBJ1-2	many	.	TGCAGTGCCCCCCTATCGGGAAACTATGGCTACACCTTC	CSAPLSGNYGYTF
TRBV7-9	TRBJ2-7	many	TRBD1	TGTGCCAGCAGCCCACCACCAGCGGACAGGCTCTCCGAGCAGTACTTC	CASSPPPADRLSEQYF
TRBV7-9	TRBJ1-4	many	.	TGTGCCAGCAGCTCAAGGACAGAATATTCTGCAACTAATGAAAAACTGTTTTTT	CASSSRTEYSATNEKLFF
TRBV3-1	TRBJ1-1	many	.	TGTGCCAGCAGCCAAGCCCCCAGGCGCACTGAAGCTTTCTTT	CASSQAPRRTEAFF
TRBV10-3	TRBJ1-2	many	.	TGTGCCATCAGCATAGCGACAGATGGCTACACCTTC	CAISIATDGYTF
TRBV29-1	TRBJ2-1	many	.	TGCAGCGTACGACCTAGCTCCTACAATGAGCAGTTCTTC	CSVRPSSYNEQFF
TRBV10-2	TRBJ2-7	few	.	TGCGCCAGCAGTGAGCAGGGGATGGAGCAGTACTTC	CASSEQGMEQYF
TRBV20-1	TRBJ2-3	many	.	TGCAGTGCTACGAGGCCGTACACAGATACGCAGTATTTT	CSATRPYTDTQYF
TRBV7-9	TRBJ2-3	many	.	TGTGCCAGCAGCCCCGGGACTCGCGACACAGATACGCAGTATTTT	CASSPGTRDTDTQYF
TRBV4-2	TRBJ2-1	medium-sized	TRBD2	TGTGCCAGCAGCCAAGATCGGGGATGGGTAGCGGGGGTGTCCTACAATGAGCAGTTCTTC	CASSQDRGWVAGVSYNEQFF
TRBV29-1	TRBJ1-2	many	.	TGCAGCGTTGAAAATGCGGGGGACTATGGCTACACCTTC	CSVENAGDYGYTF
TRBV2	TRBJ1-6	many	.	TGTGCCAGCAGTGAATCCAGTCTCGAGGGGTCACCCCTCCACTTT	CASSESSLEGSPLHF
TRBV11-2	TRBJ2-7	many	.	TGTGCCAGCAGCTATAGCGGCTCCTACGAGCAGTACTTC	CASSYSGSYEQYF